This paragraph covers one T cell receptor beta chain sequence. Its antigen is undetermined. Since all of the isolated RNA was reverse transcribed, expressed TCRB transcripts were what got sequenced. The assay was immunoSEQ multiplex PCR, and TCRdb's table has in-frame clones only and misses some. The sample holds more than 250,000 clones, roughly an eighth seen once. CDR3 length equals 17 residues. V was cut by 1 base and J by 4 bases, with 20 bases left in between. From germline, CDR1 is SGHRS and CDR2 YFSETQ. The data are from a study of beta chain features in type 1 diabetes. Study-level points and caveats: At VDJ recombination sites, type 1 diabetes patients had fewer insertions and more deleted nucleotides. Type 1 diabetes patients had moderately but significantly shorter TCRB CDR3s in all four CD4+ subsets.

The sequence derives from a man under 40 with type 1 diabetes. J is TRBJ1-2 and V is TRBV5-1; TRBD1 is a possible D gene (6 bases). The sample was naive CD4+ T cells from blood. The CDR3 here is CASSLFSGPKQGYGYTF. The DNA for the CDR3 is TGCGCCAGCAGCTTGTTTTCAGGTCCAAAACAGGGCTATGGCTACACCTTC.